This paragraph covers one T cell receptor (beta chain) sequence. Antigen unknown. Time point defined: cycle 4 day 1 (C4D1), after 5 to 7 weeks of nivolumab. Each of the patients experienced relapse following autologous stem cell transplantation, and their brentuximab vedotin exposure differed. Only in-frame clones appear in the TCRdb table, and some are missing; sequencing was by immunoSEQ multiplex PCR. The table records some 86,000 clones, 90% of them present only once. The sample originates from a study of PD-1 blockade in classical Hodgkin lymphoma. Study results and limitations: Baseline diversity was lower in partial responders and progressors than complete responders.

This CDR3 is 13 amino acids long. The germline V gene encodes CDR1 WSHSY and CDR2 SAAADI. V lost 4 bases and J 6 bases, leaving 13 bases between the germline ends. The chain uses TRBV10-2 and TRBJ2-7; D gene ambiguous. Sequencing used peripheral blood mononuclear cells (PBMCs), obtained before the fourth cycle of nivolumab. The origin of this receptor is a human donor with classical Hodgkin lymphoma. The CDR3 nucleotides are TGCGCCAGCAGTGTCTCGGGTCTCGGCGAGCAGTACTTC. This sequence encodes CASSVSGLGEQYF.